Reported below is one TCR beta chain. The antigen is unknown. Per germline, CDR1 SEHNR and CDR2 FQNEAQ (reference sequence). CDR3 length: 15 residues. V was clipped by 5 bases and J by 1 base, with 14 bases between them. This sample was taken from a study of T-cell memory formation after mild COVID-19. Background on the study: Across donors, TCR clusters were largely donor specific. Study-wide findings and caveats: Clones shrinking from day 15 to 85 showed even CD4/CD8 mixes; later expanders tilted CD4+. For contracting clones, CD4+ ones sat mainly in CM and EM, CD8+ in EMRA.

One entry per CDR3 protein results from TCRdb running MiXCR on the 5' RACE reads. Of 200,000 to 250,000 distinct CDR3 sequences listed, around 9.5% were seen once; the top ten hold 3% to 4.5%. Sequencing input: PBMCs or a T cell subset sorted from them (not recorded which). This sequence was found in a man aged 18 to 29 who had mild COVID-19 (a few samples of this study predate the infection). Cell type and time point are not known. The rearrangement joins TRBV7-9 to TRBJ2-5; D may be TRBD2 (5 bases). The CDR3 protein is CASSPRGGLQETQYF. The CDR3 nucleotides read TGTGCCAGCAGCCCCAGAGGTGGACTCCAAGAGACCCAGTACTTC. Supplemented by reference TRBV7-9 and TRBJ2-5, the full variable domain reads DTGVSQNPRHKITKRGQNVTFRCDPISEHNRLYWYRQTLGQGPEFLTYFQNEAQLEKSRLLSDRFSAERPKGSFSTLEIQRTEQGDSAMYLCASSPRGGLQETQYFGPGTRLLVL.